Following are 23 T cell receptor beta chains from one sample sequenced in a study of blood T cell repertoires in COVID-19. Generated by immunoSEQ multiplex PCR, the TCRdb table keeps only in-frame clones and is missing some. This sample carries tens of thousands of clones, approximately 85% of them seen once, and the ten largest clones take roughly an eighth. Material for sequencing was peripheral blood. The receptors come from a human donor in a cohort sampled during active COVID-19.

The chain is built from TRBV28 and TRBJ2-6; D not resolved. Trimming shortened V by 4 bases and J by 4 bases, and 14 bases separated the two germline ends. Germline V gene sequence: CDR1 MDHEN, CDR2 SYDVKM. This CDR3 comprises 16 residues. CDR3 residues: CASSSFSPGGANVLTF. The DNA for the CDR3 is TGTGCCAGCAGTTCATTTAGCCCCGGGGGGGCCAACGTCCTGACTTTC.

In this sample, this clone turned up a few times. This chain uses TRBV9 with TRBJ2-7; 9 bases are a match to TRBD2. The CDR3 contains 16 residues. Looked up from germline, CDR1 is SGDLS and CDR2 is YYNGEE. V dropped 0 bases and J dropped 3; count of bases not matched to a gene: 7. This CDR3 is CASSVGASGVDYEQYF. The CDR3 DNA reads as TGTGCCAGCAGCGTAGGGGCTAGCGGGGTGGACTACGAGCAGTACTTC.

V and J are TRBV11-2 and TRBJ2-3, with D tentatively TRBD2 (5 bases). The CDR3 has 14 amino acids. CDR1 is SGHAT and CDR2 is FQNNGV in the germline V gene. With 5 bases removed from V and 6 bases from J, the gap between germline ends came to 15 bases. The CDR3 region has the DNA TGTGCCAGCAGCCCTCCCCCTAGCTCCGATACGCAGTATTTT. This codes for CASSPPPSSDTQYF.

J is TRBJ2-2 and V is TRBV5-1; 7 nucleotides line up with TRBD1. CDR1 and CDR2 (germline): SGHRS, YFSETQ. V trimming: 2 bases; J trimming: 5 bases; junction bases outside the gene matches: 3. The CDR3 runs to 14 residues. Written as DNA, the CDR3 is TGCGCCAGCAGCTTACAACAGGGGACCGGGGAGCTGTTTTTT. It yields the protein CASSLQQGTGELFF. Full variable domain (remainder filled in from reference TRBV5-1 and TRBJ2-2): KAGVTQTPRYLIKTRGQQVTLSCSPISGHRSVSWYQQTPGQGLQFLFEYFSETQRNKGNFPGRFSGRQFSNSRSEMNVSTLELGDSALYLCASSLQQGTGELFFGEGSRLTVL.

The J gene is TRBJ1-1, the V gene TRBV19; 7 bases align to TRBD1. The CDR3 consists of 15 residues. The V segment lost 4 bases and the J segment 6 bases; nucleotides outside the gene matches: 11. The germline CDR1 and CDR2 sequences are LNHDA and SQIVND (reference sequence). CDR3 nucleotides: TGTGCCAGTAGTAGCCACAGGGTCAGGGGGGCTGAAGCTTTCTTT. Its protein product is CASSSHRVRGAEAFF. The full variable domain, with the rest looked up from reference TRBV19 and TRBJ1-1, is DGGITQSPKYLFRKEGQNVTLSCEQNLNHDAMYWYRQDPGQGLRLIYYSQIVNDFQKGDIAEGYSVSREKKESFPLTVTSAQKNPTAFYLCASSSHRVRGAEAFFGQGTRLTVV.

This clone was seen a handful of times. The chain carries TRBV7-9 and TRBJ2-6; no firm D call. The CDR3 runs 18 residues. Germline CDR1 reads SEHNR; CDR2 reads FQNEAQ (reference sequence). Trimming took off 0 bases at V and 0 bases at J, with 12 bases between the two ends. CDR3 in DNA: TGTGCCAGCAGCTTAGCGCTCGGGTCACACTCTGGGGCCAACGTCCTGACTTTC. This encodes CASSLALGSHSGANVLTF.

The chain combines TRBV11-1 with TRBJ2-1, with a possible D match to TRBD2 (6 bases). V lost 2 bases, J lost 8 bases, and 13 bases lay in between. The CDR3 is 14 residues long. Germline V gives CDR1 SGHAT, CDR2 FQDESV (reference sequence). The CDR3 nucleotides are TGTGCCAGCAGCTTAACTACGGGACTTTATGAGCAGTTCTTC. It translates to CASSLTTGLYEQFF.

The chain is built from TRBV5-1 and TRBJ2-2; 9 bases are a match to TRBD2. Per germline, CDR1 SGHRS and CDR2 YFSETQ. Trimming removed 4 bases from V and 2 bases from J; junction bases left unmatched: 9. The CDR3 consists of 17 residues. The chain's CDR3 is CASSPRSGGTNTGELFF. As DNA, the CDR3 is TGCGCCAGCAGCCCCCGGAGCGGGGGGACAAACACCGGGGAGCTGTTTTTT. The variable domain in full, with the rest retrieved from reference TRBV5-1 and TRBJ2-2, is KAGVTQTPRYLIKTRGQQVTLSCSPISGHRSVSWYQQTPGQGLQFLFEYFSETQRNKGNFPGRFSGRQFSNSRSEMNVSTLELGDSALYLCASSPRSGGTNTGELFFGEGSRLTVL.

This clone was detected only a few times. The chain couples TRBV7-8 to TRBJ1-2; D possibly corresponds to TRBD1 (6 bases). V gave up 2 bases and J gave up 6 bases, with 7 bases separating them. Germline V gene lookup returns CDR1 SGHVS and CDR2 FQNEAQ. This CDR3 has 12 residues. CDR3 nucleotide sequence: TGTGCCAGCAGCTTAAAGGGGGATGGCTACACCTTC. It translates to CASSLKGDGYTF.

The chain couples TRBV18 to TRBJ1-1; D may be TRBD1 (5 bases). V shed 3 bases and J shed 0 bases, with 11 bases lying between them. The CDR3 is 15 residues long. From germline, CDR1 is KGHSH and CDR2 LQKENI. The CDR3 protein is CASSPRQIMNTEAFF. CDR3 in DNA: TGTGCCAGCTCACCCCGACAGATAATGAACACTGAAGCTTTCTTT.

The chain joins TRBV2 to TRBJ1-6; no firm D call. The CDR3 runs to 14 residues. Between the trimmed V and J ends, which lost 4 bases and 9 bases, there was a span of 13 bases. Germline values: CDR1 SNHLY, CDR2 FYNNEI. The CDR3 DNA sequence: TGTGCCAGCAGTGTTGAGGAGGGCAGTTCACCCCTCCACTTT. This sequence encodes CASSVEEGSSPLHF.

CDR3 in DNA: TGCGCCAGCAGCTTTTTACAGGGGGTGGACAATGAGCAGTTCTTC. Translated: CASSFLQGVDNEQFF. The V call is TRBV5-1, the J call TRBJ2-1; 8 nucleotides match TRBD1. Per germline, CDR1 SGHRS and CDR2 YFSETQ. This CDR3 is built from 15 residues. V gave up 2 bases and J gave up 5 bases; unmatched junction bases: 6. Based on the CDR3 plus reference TRBV5-1 and TRBJ2-1, the full variable domain is KAGVTQTPRYLIKTRGQQVTLSCSPISGHRSVSWYQQTPGQGLQFLFEYFSETQRNKGNFPGRFSGRQFSNSRSEMNVSTLELGDSALYLCASSFLQGVDNEQFFGPGTRLTVL.

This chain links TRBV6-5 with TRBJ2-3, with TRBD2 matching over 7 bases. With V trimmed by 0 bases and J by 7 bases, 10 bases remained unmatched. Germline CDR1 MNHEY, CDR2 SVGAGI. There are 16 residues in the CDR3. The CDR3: CASSYSLSSSGNTQYF. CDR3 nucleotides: TGTGCCAGCAGTTACTCACTTTCGTCTAGCGGAAATACGCAGTATTTT.

The CDR3 coding sequence is TGTGCCAGCACCTCTAGCGGGGGTCCTCTTGGCACAGATACGCAGTATTTT. Translated: CASTSSGGPLGTDTQYF. V usage is TRBV28 and J usage is TRBJ2-3, with 10 bases that match TRBD2. V dropped 7 bases and J dropped 1; count of bases not matched to a gene: 11. Germline CDR1 and CDR2: MDHEN and SYDVKM. CDR3 length: 17 amino acids.

This CDR3 is CASSPRTGTRDTIYF. CDR3 sequence (DNA): TGTGCCAGCAGTCCCCGGACAGGGACTCGCGACACCATATATTTT. The V gene is TRBV6-5, the J gene TRBJ1-3; 8 bases are a match to TRBD1. Germline values: CDR1 MNHEY, CDR2 SVGAGI. CDR3 length: 15 amino acids. After removal of 5 bases from V and 8 bases from J, the junction contained 11 bases not matched to a gene.

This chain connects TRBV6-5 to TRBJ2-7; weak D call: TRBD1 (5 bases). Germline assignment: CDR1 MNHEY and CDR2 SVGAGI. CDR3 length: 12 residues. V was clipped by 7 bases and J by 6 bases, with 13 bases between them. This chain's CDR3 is CASTLRGSEQYF. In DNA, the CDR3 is TGTGCCAGCACTTTAAGGGGTTCCGAGCAGTACTTC.

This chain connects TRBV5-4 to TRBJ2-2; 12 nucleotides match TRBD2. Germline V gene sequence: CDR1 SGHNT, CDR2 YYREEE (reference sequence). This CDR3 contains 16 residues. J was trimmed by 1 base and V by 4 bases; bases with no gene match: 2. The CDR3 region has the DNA TGTGCCAGCAGCGCGACTAGCGGGGGGAACACCGGGGAGCTGTTTTTT. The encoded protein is CASSATSGGNTGELFF.

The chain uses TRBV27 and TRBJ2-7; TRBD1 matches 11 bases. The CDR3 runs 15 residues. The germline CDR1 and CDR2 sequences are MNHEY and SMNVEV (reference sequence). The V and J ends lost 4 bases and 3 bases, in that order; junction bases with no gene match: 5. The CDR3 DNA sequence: TGTGCCAGCAGTTCCCCCGGGACAGGGGGCTACGAGCAGTACTTC. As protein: CASSSPGTGGYEQYF.

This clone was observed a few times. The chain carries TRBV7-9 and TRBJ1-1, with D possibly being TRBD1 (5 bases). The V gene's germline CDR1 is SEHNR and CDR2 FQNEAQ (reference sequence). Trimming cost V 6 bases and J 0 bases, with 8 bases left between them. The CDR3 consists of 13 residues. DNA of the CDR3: TGTGCCAGCAGTCCAGGGATGAACACTGAAGCTTTCTTT. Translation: CASSPGMNTEAFF.

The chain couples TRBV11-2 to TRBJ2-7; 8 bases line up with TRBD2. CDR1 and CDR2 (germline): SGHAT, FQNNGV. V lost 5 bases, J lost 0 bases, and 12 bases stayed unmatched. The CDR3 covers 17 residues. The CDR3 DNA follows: TGTGCCAGCAGCCCCGCCGGGACTAGGTCCCCCTCCTACGAGCAGTACTTC. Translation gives CASSPAGTRSPSYEQYF. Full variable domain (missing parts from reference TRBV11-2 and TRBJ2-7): EAGVAQSPRYKIIEKRQSVAFWCNPISGHATLYWYQQILGQGPKLLIQFQNNGVVDDSQLPKDRFSAERLKGVDSTLKIQPAKLEDSAVYLCASSPAGTRSPSYEQYFGPGTRLTVT.

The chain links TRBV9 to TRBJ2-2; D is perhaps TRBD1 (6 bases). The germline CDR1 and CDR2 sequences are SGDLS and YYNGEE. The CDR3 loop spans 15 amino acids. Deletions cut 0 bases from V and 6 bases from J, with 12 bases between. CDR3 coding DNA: TGTGCCAGCAGCGTAGTCCAGGGGTCTTCCGGGGAGCTGTTTTTT. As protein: CASSVVQGSSGELFF. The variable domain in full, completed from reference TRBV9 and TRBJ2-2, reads DSGVTQTPKHLITATGQRVTLRCSPRSGDLSVYWYQQSLDQGLQFLIQYYNGEERAKGNILERFSAQQFPDLHSELNLSSLELGDSALYFCASSVVQGSSGELFFGEGSRLTVL.

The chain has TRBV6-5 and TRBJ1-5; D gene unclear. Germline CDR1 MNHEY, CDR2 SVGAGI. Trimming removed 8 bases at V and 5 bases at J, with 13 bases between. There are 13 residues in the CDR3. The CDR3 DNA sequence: TGTGCCAGCGGTCGTCAGGAGGATCAGCCCCAGCATTTT. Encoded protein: CASGRQEDQPQHF.

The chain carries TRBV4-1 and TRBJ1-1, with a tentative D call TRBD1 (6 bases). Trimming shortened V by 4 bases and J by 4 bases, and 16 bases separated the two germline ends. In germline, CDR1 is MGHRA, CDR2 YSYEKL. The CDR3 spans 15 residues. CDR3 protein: CASSRGGGGFTEAFF. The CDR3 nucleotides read TGCGCCAGCAGCCGGGGAGGGGGAGGCTTCACTGAAGCTTTCTTT.